The 27 T cell receptor beta chains presented below share a single source sample, sequenced in a study of cytomegalovirus exposure and HLA in healthy donors. 60 Vbeta and 13 Jbeta primers were used in PCR. TCRdb's copy holds only in-frame clones and misses some; the assay was immunoSEQ multiplex PCR. The ten most abundant clones cover roughly 2% of a sample with 170,000 or so clones. Sequencing was done on a sample of PBMCs. These receptor sequences come from a man aged 30 to 45 in good health and CMV-seronegative.

The CDR3 nucleotides read TGTGCCACCACTGCCCCCTCGGGGGGCTACACCTTC. Translated, it gives CATTAPSGGYTF. The chain uses TRBV6-5 and TRBJ1-2; no clear D gene. Germline loops: CDR1 MNHEY, CDR2 SVGAGI. Trimming stripped 10 bases from V and 8 bases from J, with 17 bases between. The CDR3 length is 12 residues.

The chain uses TRBV4-1 and TRBJ1-4; tentatively, D is TRBD1 (5 bases). Trimming pared 0 bases from V and 6 bases from J, leaving 14 bases between. Germline CDR1 is MGHRA and CDR2 is YSYEKL. The CDR3 has 16 amino acids. The CDR3, as DNA: TGCGCCAGCAGCCAAGATTGGCAGGGCGGGGATGAAAAACTGTTTTTT. Its translation: CASSQDWQGGDEKLFF.

The V call is TRBV7-2, the J call TRBJ1-5; 7 bases map to TRBD1. CDR1 and CDR2 from the germline V gene are SGHTA and FQGNSA. The CDR3 contains 18 residues. Trimming at V came to 4 bases and at J to 0 bases, leaving 12 bases not matched to a gene. CDR3 DNA sequence: TGTGCCAGCAGCTCAACGACCTGGACAGGTTATAGCAATCAGCCCCAGCATTTT. This sequence encodes CASSSTTWTGYSNQPQHF.

This sequence joins TRBV5-1 and TRBJ1-1; no reliable D call. CDR3 size: 14 residues. Germline CDR1 reads SGHRS; CDR2 reads YFSETQ. With 2 bases removed from V and 0 bases from J, the gap between germline ends came to 8 bases. The CDR3 DNA follows: TGCGCCAGCAGCTTAAGTACTATGAACACTGAAGCTTTCTTT. Translation gives CASSLSTMNTEAFF.

This chain connects TRBV2 to TRBJ2-7; 7 nucleotides match TRBD2. Germline assignment: CDR1 SNHLY and CDR2 FYNNEI. Losses at the gene ends were 7 bases for V and 0 bases for J; bases not matched to a gene: 6. This CDR3 is 14 amino acids long. The CDR3 spells CASMRRESSYEQYF. CDR3 sequence (DNA): TGTGCCAGCATGAGGCGGGAGAGCTCCTACGAGCAGTACTTC.

The chain has TRBV5-1 and TRBJ2-7; no definite D call. The CDR3 runs to 12 residues. V was shortened by 0 bases and J by 4 bases, with 5 bases between the two germline ends. Germline V CDR1 and CDR2: SGHRS, YFSETQ. The CDR3 nucleotides read TGCGCCAGCAGCTTGGATCGGTACGAGCAGTACTTC. Translated: CASSLDRYEQYF.

The gene calls are TRBV7-8 and TRBJ2-5; D unclear. The closer fit of TRBJ2-7 to the DNA end suggests the J call may be wrong. This CDR3 is built from 11 residues. Germline CDR1 is SGHVS and CDR2 is FQNEAQ. CDR3 sequence (DNA): TGTGCCAGCAGCTTATCCTACGAGCAGTACTTC. It encodes CASSLSYEQYF.

The chain is built from TRBV6-5 and TRBJ1-1; 9 nucleotides match TRBD1. The CDR3 contains 14 residues. The germline V gene encodes CDR1 MNHEY and CDR2 SVGAGI. The V segment lost 5 bases and the J segment 5 bases; nucleotides outside the gene matches: 6. The CDR3 region has the DNA TGTGCCAGCAGTGGGGACAGGGAGTTAACTGAAGCTTTCTTT. Its protein is CASSGDRELTEAFF.

Worth noting for this clone: At one of its ends the junction is not consistent with the germline gene, which may arise from a read error. The V call is TRBV5-6, the J call TRBJ2-4; the match to TRBD1 covers 8 bases. The CDR3 consists of 19 residues. Germline-derived CDR1 and CDR2 are SGHDT and YYEEEE. This CDR3 reads CASGLRTGKFTLAKNIQYF. CDR3 DNA: TGTGCCAGCGGCTTAAGGACAGGGAAATTCACCCTAGCCAAAAACATTCAGTACTTC.

V and J are TRBV5-1 and TRBJ1-1; D remains unclear. CDR3 length: 15 residues. Trimming cost V 4 bases and J 4 bases, with 17 bases left between them. Looked up from germline, CDR1 is SGHRS and CDR2 is YFSETQ. For the CDR3, the DNA is TGCGCCAGCAGCCCACAGCAATACCAAAGCACTGAAGCTTTCTTT. Amino acid sequence: CASSPQQYQSTEAFF.

V gene TRBV19 combines with J gene TRBJ1-2, with 7 nucleotides matching TRBD1. CDR1 is LNHDA, CDR2 SQIVND, per germline (reference sequence). This CDR3 comprises 13 residues. V shed 6 bases, J shed 3 bases, and the junction held 4 bases outside the gene matches. The CDR3 here is CASRARGDYGYTF. In DNA, the CDR3 is TGTGCCAGTAGGGCCAGGGGGGACTATGGCTACACCTTC.

J is TRBJ2-3 and V is TRBV14; 10 positions match TRBD1. Germline CDR1 is SGHDN and CDR2 is FVKESK. V dropped 1 base and J dropped 2; count of bases not matched to a gene: 6. The CDR3 contains 17 residues. CDR3 residues: CASSQGDRGFATDTQYF. The CDR3 nucleotides are TGTGCCAGCAGCCAAGGGGACAGGGGATTCGCCACAGATACGCAGTATTTT.

The CDR3 protein is CASSLAQGSYGYTF. The CDR3 nucleotides read TGTGCCAGCAGCTTGGCACAGGGCAGCTATGGCTACACCTTC. The V and J genes are TRBV5-8 and TRBJ1-2; perhaps TRBD1 as D (6 bases). Germline CDR1 reads SGHTS; CDR2 reads YDEGEE. V lost 0 bases and J 4 bases, leaving 10 bases between the germline ends. This CDR3 contains 14 residues.

For this clone: Relative to the germline gene, one junction end is altered; a read error may explain this. J is TRBJ2-1 and V is TRBV9, with D unresolved. Germline V gene data show CDR1 as SGDLS and CDR2 as YYNGEE. The CDR3 is 13 amino acids. Here the CDR3 reads CASSVTTTNERFF. The CDR3 DNA follows: TGTGCCAGCAGCGTAACCACGACCAATGAGCGGTTCTTC.

The chain carries TRBV15 and TRBJ2-1; no firm D call. The V gene's germline CDR1 is LNHNV and CDR2 YYDKDF (reference sequence). V was clipped by 4 bases and J by 6 bases, with 10 bases between them. The CDR3 is made up of 13 amino acids. CDR3 sequence (DNA): TGTGCCACCAGCACCGGCCTAGGCAATGAGCAGTTCTTC. Translated, it gives CATSTGLGNEQFF. The variable domain in full, with the rest retrieved from reference TRBV15 and TRBJ2-1, is DAMVIQNPRYQVTQFGKPVTLSCSQTLNHNVMYWYQQKSSQAPKLLFHYYDKDFNNEADTPDNFQSRRPNTSFCFLDIRSPGLGDTAMYLCATSTGLGNEQFFGPGTRLTVL.

The rearrangement links TRBV30 to TRBJ1-1; D gene unclear. The CDR3 spans 12 residues. Germline lookup yields CDR1 GTSNPN and CDR2 SVGIG (reference sequence). The V end was cut by 3 bases, the J end by 5 bases, with 10 bases between. For the CDR3, the DNA is TGTGCCTGGAGGGCCACATGGACTGAAGCTTTCTTT. This gives the protein CAWRATWTEAFF.

V usage is TRBV30 and J usage is TRBJ1-5; 8 positions match TRBD1. V was clipped by 1 base and J by 4 bases; unmatched bases: 6. The CDR3 runs 15 residues. Germline CDR1 GTSNPN, CDR2 SVGIG (reference sequence). CDR3 coding DNA: TGTGCCTGGAGTGGGGGGCAGGGGGCGAATCAGCCCCAGCATTTT. It specifies CAWSGGQGANQPQHF.

V gene TRBV11-3 combines with J gene TRBJ2-1; 7 positions agree with TRBD1. The CDR3 covers 15 residues. The germline V gene encodes CDR1 SGHNT and CDR2 YENEEA. J lost 0 bases, V lost 4 bases, and 3 bases had no gene match. The CDR3 sequence: CASSSRQGSYNEQFF. CDR3 DNA sequence: TGTGCCAGCAGCTCTAGACAGGGCTCCTACAATGAGCAGTTCTTC.

The chain joins TRBV11-3 to TRBJ1-1; D may be TRBD1 (5 bases). The V end lost 5 bases, the J end lost 10 bases, and 20 bases lay between the germline ends. Germline V gives CDR1 SGHNT, CDR2 YENEEA. CDR3 size: 14 residues. CDR3 region: CASSREYSQGGAFF. CDR3 in DNA: TGTGCCAGCAGCCGCGAATATTCCCAGGGAGGAGCTTTCTTT.

The rearrangement uses TRBV19 and TRBJ1-5; D remains unclear. The CDR3 sequence is 12 residues long. Germline V lookup: CDR1 LNHDA, CDR2 SQIVND (reference sequence). V lost 4 bases, J lost 7 bases, and 8 bases lay in between. DNA for the CDR3: TGTGCCAGTAGTAGGGCATCCCAGCCCCAGCATTTT. Its protein product is CASSRASQPQHF.

This chain joins TRBV2 and TRBJ1-3, with TRBD1 identical over 9 bases. Germline V CDR1 and CDR2: SNHLY, FYNNEI. The CDR3 has 16 residues. Trimming at V came to 6 bases and at J to 3 bases, leaving 9 bases not matched to a gene. The CDR3 DNA reads as TGTGCCAGCAGCAAGGACAGGGGAAATCGTGGAAACACCATATATTTT. Translation: CASSKDRGNRGNTIYF.

This chain joins TRBV19 and TRBJ2-7; D is perhaps TRBD1 (5 bases). Trimming shortened V by 5 bases and J by 7 bases, and 12 bases separated the two germline ends. The CDR3 has 12 residues. The germline V gene encodes CDR1 LNHDA and CDR2 SQIVND (reference sequence). As DNA, the CDR3 is TGTGCCAGTAGTCCCCAGGGCCGGGAGCAGTACTTC. Encoded protein: CASSPQGREQYF.

The rearrangement links TRBV6-5 to TRBJ2-1; 11 bases line up with TRBD2. From germline, CDR1 is MNHEY and CDR2 SVGAGI. The CDR3 extends over 15 amino acids. Germline trimming cut 7 bases from V and 5 bases from J; bases unmatched to any gene: 7. The CDR3 region is CASKEGTSGNNEQFF. The CDR3 bases are TGTGCCAGCAAGGAAGGGACTAGCGGTAACAATGAGCAGTTCTTC.

This chain uses TRBV15 with TRBJ2-1; 8 bases align to TRBD1. With 0 bases clipped from V and 15 bases from J, the junction kept 4 bases outside the gene matches. This CDR3 comprises 12 residues. Germline-derived CDR1 and CDR2 are LNHNV and YYDKDF (reference sequence). The CDR3 is CATSRDTGGGFF. In DNA, the CDR3 is TGTGCCACCAGCAGAGATACAGGGGGTGGGTTCTTC. Variable domain in full (rest from reference TRBV15 and TRBJ2-1): DAMVIQNPRYQVTQFGKPVTLSCSQTLNHNVMYWYQQKSSQAPKLLFHYYDKDFNNEADTPDNFQSRRPNTSFCFLDIRSPGLGDTAMYLCATSRDTGGGFFGPGTRLTVL.

V usage is TRBV27 and J usage is TRBJ2-3, with 11 bases fitting TRBD2. CDR3 length equals 15 residues. The V segment lost 6 bases and the J segment 5 bases; nucleotides outside the gene matches: 7. The germline CDR1 and CDR2 sequences are MNHEY and SMNVEV (reference sequence). The CDR3 DNA is TGTGCCAGCAGCCGTAGCGGGAGGGCCGGAGATACGCAGTATTTT. This encodes CASSRSGRAGDTQYF.

The chain links TRBV5-1 to TRBJ1-5; possibly TRBD1 for D (5 bases). This CDR3 is built from 16 residues. V lost 7 bases to trimming and J lost 0 bases, with 17 bases between them. In germline, CDR1 is SGHRS, CDR2 YFSETQ. The CDR3 is CASAQGELNSNQPQHF. CDR3 DNA: TGCGCCAGCGCCCAAGGGGAACTCAATAGCAATCAGCCCCAGCATTTT.

CDR3 coding DNA: TGTGCCAGCAGCTCTACAGGGGACACCGGGGAGCTGTTTTTT. Its translation is CASSSTGDTGELFF. This rearrangement joins TRBV7-3 to TRBJ2-2; TRBD1 matches at 7 bases. V dropped 4 bases and J dropped 3; count of bases not matched to a gene: 2. The germline V gene has CDR1 SGHTA and CDR2 FQGTGA. The CDR3 extends over 14 amino acids.